The clone carrying this TCR beta chain is a singleton in its sample. Its cognate antigen is unknown. The protocol was immunoSEQ multiplex PCR, while the TCRdb copy is restricted to in-frame clones and leaves out a portion. This table holds under 80,000 clones, over 85% found once. The sample belongs to a study of OX40 agonist ivuxolimab in advanced cancers. V was pared by 3 bases and J by 5 bases, with 0 bases of the junction left unmatched. The germline gives CDR1 SGHVS, CDR2 FQNEAQ. The CDR3 has 13 residues. Overall study results and limits: Blood T cells, both CD4+ and CD8+, expanded clonally by week 6 at 0.1 to 3.0 mg/kg.

The sequence derives from an adult with an advanced solid tumor such as melanoma, head and neck, liver or kidney cancer. The material sequenced was CD4+ or CD8+ T cells sorted from blood, taken in a trial of the OX40 agonist ivuxolimab. The chain recombines TRBV7-8 with TRBJ2-2, with 7 bases that match TRBD2. CDR3 sequence (DNA): TGTGCCAGCAGCTTGGGAGGGACCGGGGAGCTGTTTTTT. It translates to CASSLGGTGELFF.